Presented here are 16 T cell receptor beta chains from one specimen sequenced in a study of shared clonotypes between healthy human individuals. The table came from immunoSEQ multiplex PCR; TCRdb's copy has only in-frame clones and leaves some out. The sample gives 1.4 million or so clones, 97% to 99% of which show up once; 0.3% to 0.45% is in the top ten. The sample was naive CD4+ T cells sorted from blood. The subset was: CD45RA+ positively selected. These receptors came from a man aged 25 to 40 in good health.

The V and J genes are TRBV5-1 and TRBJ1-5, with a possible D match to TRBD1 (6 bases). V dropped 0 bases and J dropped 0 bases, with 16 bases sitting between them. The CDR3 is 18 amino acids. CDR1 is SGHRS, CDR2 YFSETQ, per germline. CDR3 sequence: CASSLDPRTDNSNQPQHF. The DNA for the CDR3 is TGCGCCAGCAGCTTGGATCCCCGGACAGACAATAGCAATCAGCCCCAGCATTTT. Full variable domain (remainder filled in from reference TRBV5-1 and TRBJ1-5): KAGVTQTPRYLIKTRGQQVTLSCSPISGHRSVSWYQQTPGQGLQFLFEYFSETQRNKGNFPGRFSGRQFSNSRSEMNVSTLELGDSALYLCASSLDPRTDNSNQPQHFGDGTRLSIL.

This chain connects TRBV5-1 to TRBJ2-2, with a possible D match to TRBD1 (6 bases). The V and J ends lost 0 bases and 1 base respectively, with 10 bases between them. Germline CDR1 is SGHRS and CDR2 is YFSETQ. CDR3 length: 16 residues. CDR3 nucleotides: TGCGCCAGCAGCTTGGCCCCACAGGGGAACACCGGGGAGCTGTTTTTT. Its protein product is CASSLAPQGNTGELFF.

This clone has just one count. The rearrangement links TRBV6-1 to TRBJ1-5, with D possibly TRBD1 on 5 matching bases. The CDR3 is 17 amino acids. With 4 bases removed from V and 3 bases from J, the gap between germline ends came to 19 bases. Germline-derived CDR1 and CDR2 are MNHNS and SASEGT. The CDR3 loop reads CASSGQGPSSINQPQHF. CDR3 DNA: TGTGCCAGCAGTGGCCAGGGCCCAAGCTCCATCAATCAGCCCCAGCATTTT.

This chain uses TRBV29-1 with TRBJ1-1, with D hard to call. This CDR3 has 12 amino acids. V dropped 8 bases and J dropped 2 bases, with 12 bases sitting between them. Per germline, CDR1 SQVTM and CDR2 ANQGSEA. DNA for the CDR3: TGCAGCACTGACCGGGTAAACACTGAAGCTTTCTTT. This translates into CSTDRVNTEAFF.

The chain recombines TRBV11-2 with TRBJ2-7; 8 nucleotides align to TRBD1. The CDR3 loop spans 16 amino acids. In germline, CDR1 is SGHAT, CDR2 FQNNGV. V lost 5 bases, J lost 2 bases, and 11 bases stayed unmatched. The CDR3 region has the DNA TGTGCCAGCAGCCCGTTAAAAGGGACAGGCCCCTACGAGCAGTACTTC. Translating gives CASSPLKGTGPYEQYF.

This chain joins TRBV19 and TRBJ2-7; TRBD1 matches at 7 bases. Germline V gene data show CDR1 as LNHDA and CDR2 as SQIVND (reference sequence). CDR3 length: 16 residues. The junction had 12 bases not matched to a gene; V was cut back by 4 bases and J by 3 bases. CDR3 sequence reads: CASSTQHRGRDYEQYF. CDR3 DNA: TGTGCCAGTAGTACCCAGCACAGGGGAAGGGACTACGAGCAGTACTTC.

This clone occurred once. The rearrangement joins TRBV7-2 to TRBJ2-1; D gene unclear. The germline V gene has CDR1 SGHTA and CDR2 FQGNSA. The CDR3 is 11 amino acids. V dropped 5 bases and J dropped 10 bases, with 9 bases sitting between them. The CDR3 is CASSPKWEQFF. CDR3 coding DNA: TGTGCCAGCAGCCCTAAGTGGGAGCAGTTCTTC.

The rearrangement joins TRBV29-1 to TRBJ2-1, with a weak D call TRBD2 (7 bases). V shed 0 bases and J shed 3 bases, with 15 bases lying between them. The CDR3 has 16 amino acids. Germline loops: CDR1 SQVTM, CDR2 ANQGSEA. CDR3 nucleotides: TGCAGCGTTGAAGAGGGGGGCGGGAGTAACTACAATGAGCAGTTCTTC. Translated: CSVEEGGGSNYNEQFF.

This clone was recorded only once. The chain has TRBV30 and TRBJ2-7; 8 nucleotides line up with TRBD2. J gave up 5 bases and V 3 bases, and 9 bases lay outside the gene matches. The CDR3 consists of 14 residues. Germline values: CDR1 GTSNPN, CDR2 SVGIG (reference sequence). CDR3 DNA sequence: TGTGCCTGGAGATGGACGGGAGGGCCCGACGAGCAGTACTTC. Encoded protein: CAWRWTGGPDEQYF. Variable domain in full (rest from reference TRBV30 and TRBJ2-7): SQTIHQWPATLVQPVGSPLSLECTVEGTSNPNLYWYRQAAGRGLQLLFYSVGIGQISSEVPQNLSASRPQDRQFILSSKKLLLSDSGFYLCAWRWTGGPDEQYFGPGTRLTVT.

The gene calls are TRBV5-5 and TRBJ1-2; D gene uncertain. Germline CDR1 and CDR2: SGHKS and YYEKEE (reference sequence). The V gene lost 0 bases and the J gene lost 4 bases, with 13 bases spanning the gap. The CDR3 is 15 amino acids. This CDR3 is CASSLVWETAYGYTF. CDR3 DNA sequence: TGTGCCAGCAGCTTGGTCTGGGAGACTGCCTATGGCTACACCTTC.

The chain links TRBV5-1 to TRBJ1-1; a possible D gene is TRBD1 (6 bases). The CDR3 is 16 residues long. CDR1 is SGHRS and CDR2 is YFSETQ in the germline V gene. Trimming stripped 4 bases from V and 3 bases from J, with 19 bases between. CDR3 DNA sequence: TGCGCCAGCAGCCCCGACAGGAGGCAGATACACACTGAAGCTTTCTTT. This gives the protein CASSPDRRQIHTEAFF.

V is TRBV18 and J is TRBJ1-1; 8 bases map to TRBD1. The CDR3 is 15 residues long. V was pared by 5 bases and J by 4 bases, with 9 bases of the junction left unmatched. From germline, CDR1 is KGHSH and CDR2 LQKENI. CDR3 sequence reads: CASSYYRGVGTEAFF. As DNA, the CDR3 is TGTGCCAGCTCATATTACAGGGGGGTTGGCACTGAAGCTTTCTTT.

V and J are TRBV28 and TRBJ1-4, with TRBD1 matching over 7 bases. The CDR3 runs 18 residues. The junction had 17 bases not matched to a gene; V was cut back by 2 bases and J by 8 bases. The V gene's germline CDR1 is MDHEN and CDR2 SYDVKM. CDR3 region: CASSLPWTGPQLGEKLFF. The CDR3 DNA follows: TGTGCCAGCAGTTTACCCTGGACAGGTCCCCAACTAGGGGAAAAACTGTTTTTT. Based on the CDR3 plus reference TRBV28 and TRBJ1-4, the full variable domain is DVKVTQSSRYLVKRTGEKVFLECVQDMDHENMFWYRQDPGLGLRLIYFSYDVKMKEKGDIPEGYSVSREKKERFSLILESASTNQTSMYLCASSLPWTGPQLGEKLFFGSGTQLSVL.

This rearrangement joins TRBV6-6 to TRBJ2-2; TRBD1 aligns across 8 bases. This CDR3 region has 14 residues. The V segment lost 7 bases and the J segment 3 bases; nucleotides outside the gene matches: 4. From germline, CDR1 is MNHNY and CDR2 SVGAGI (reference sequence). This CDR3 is CASTRTGYTGELFF. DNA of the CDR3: TGTGCCAGCACCCGGACAGGGTACACCGGGGAGCTGTTTTTT.

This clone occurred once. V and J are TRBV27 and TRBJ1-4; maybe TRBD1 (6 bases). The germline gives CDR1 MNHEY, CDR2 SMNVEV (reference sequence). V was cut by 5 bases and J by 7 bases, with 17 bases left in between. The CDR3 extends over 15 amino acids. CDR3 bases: TGTGCCAGCAGTACCGGACAGTTAGTCGGTGAAAAACTGTTTTTT. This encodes CASSTGQLVGEKLFF.

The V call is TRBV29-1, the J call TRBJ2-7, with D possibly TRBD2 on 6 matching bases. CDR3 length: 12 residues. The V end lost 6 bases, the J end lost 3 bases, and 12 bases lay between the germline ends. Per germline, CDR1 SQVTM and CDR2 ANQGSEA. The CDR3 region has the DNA TGCAGCGTGGGGGGACTGAACTACGAGCAGTACTTC. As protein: CSVGGLNYEQYF.